This T cell receptor (beta chain) stems from a study of identical twins. This clonotype was counted a few times. All donors were healthy, and all were Caucasian. Unique molecular identifiers were in the cDNA, with template-switch universal primer binding. From the 5' RACE reads, TCRdb called clonotypes with MiXCR, one entry per CDR3 protein. In the table there are 570,000 or so distinct CDR3 sequences, more than 9% of which are singletons. These sequences were also reported in another study, on yellow fever vaccine responses in identical twins.

The sequenced sample was PBMCs. The clonotype comes from a woman between 18 and 29 years old in good health.

Here the CDR3 DNA reads TGTGCCAGCAGCTTAGTGGCCCGGGAGGGCCCTTACGAGCAGTACTTC. Its translation: CASSLVAREGPYEQYF. The rearrangement uses TRBV7-2 and TRBJ2-7; 8 bases match TRBD2. Germline V gene lookup returns CDR1 SGHTA and CDR2 FQGNSA. The V and J ends lost 1 base and 4 bases, in that order; junction bases with no gene match: 9. The CDR3 is 16 amino acids. Filled out from reference TRBV7-2 and TRBJ2-7, the complete variable domain reads GAGVSQSPSNKVTEKGKDVELRCDPISGHTALYWYRQSLGQGLEFLIYFQGNSAPDKSGLPSDRFSAERTGGSVSTLTIQRTQQEDSAVYLCASSLVAREGPYEQYFGPGTRLTVT.